These 18 T cell receptor beta chains share one sample of origin, sequenced in a study of Tregs in tolerant kidney transplant recipients. Profiling relied on immunoSEQ multiplex PCR, and the TCRdb table lists in-frame clones only, not all of them. This sample's table has more than 45,000 clones. The source material was CD4+ T cells from blood, sampled before the transplant. The receptors were sampled from a human donor who received a combined kidney and bone marrow transplant.

As for this clone: With the read ending 3 residues before the CDR3 end, the germline J gene is used to fill in that end. The rearrangement uses TRBV19 and TRBJ2-2, with D possibly being TRBD1 (6 bases). CDR3 size: 14 residues. Germline V gene data show CDR1 as LNHDA and CDR2 as SQIVND (reference sequence). Trimming shortened V by 10 bases and J by 1 base, and 13 bases separated the two germline ends. The CDR3 DNA, read in part, is TGTGCCACCCGCATAGGGGGGAACACCGGGGAG. It translates to CATRIGGNTGE. The whole CDR3 reads CATRIGGNTGELFF.

On this clone itself: The read falls 3 residues short of the CDR3 end, and the missing part is taken from the germline J gene. This chain joins TRBV30 and TRBJ2-3, with 7 bases matching TRBD2. Germline CDR1 is GTSNPN and CDR2 is SVGIG (reference sequence). V shed 3 bases and J 4 bases; nucleotides not matched to a gene: 4. This CDR3 comprises 13 residues. CDR3 in amino acids: CAWSPGGADTQYF. CDR3 bases read: TGTGCCTGGAGCCCTGGGGGGGCAGATACG.

About this clone: The CDR3 end lies 3 residues beyond the end of the read and is filled in from the germline J gene. This chain joins TRBV7-3 and TRBJ2-3; D possibly corresponds to TRBD2 (5 bases). From germline, CDR1 is SGHTA and CDR2 FQGTGA. The CDR3 is 14 amino acids. Trimming took 5 bases from V and 2 from J, leaving 11 bases between them. The sequenced part of the CDR3 DNA is TGTGCCAGCAGCCCGAGCGGAAACACAGATACG. Its translation is CASSPSGNTDT. The entire CDR3 sequence reads CASSPSGNTDTQYF. The variable domain in full, with the rest retrieved from reference TRBV7-3 and TRBJ2-3, is GAGVSQTPSNKVTEKGKYVELRCDPISGHTALYWYRQSLGQGPEFLIYFQGTGAADDSGLPNDRFFAVRPEGSVSTLKIQRTERGDSAVYLCASSPSGNTDTQYFGPGTRLTVL.

With respect to this clone: The read stops 3 residues short of the end of the CDR3; the missing end is completed from the germline J gene. J is TRBJ1-2 and V is TRBV7-2, with TRBD1 matching over 8 bases. The J segment lost 2 bases and the V segment lost 5 bases, leaving 4 bases of the junction unmatched. Germline V gene data show CDR1 as SGHTA and CDR2 as FQGNSA. The CDR3 consists of 14 residues. The sequenced part of the CDR3 DNA is TGTGCCAGCAGCCGGACAGGGCCCAACTATGGC. Encoded protein: CASSRTGPNYG. The CDR3 in full is CASSRTGPNYGYTF.

A word on this clone: Read data end 3 residues before the CDR3 end; the end is taken from the germline J gene. The J gene is TRBJ2-7, the V gene TRBV19; the match to TRBD2 covers 10 bases. The germline V gene has CDR1 LNHDA and CDR2 SQIVND (reference sequence). The CDR3 totals 15 residues. Losses at the gene ends were 4 bases for V and 1 base for J; bases not matched to a gene: 4. Partial CDR3 DNA: TGTGCCAGTAGTAAGCGGGAGGGGGCTTCCTACGAG. It encodes CASSKREGASYE. The whole CDR3 reads CASSKREGASYEQYF.

A remark on this clone: The read stops 3 residues short of the end of the CDR3; the missing end is completed from the germline J gene. V usage is TRBV20-1 and J usage is TRBJ1-5; 7 bases fit TRBD1. This CDR3 is built from 14 residues. The germline CDR1 and CDR2 sequences are DFQATT and SNEGSKA (reference sequence). V dropped 5 bases and J dropped 4; count of bases not matched to a gene: 8. CDR3 sequence reads: CSAPPLQGNQPQHF. The DNA read from the CDR3 is TGCAGTGCTCCACCGCTACAGGGGAATCAGCCC.

Remarks on this clone: Read sequence stops 3 residues before the CDR3 end, and the germline J gene provides the missing end. The genes are TRBV7-2 and TRBJ2-1; the match to TRBD1 covers 7 bases. Germline assignment: CDR1 SGHTA and CDR2 FQGNSA. The trim removed 5 bases at V and 0 bases at J, leaving 4 bases unmatched. The CDR3 consists of 15 residues. CDR3 DNA (partial): TGTGCCAGCAGCCCAACAGGGGACTCCTACAATGAG. As protein: CASSPTGDSYNE. The full CDR3 protein is CASSPTGDSYNEQFF.

The CDR3 DNA, read in part, is TGTGCCAGCAGTGTCAGACAGGGGAGGAACACTGAA. It encodes CASSVRQGRNTE. The full-length CDR3 reads as CASSVRQGRNTEAFF. This chain joins TRBV6-1 and TRBJ1-1; 8 positions agree with TRBD1. The read ends 3 residues early relative to the CDR3; the germline J gene fills the gap. Trimming took 4 bases from V and 1 from J; bases not matched to a gene: 5. CDR3 length equals 15 residues. Germline assignment: CDR1 MNHNS and CDR2 SASEGT.

As concerns this clone: The DNA ends 3 residues before the CDR3 does, and the rest of the CDR3 is filled in from the germline J gene. The chain has TRBV5-1 and TRBJ1-5; TRBD1 aligns across 10 bases. The V and J ends lost 4 bases and 4 bases, in that order; junction bases with no gene match: 5. This CDR3 contains 15 residues. Looked up from germline, CDR1 is SGHRS and CDR2 is YFSETQ. The CDR3 here is CASSEGQGPNQPQHF. The sequenced CDR3 bases are TGCGCCAGCAGCGAGGGACAGGGGCCGAATCAGCCC.

As regards this clone: The read ends 3 residues early relative to the CDR3; the germline J gene fills the gap. This chain joins TRBV19 and TRBJ1-5; unclear D gene. The V end lost 5 bases, the J end lost 5 bases, and 22 bases lay between the germline ends. Germline CDR1 reads LNHDA; CDR2 reads SQIVND (reference sequence). The CDR3 spans 17 residues. The CDR3 sequence is CASSALLTSLDYQPQHF. The part of the CDR3 DNA that was read is TGTGCCAGTAGTGCTCTATTGACTTCTTTGGATTATCAGCCC.

The CDR3 bases that were read are TGCAGTGCTAGAGATACACTAGCGGGCTACGAG. This encodes CSARDTLAGYE. The whole CDR3 reads CSARDTLAGYEQYF. The chain links TRBV20-1 to TRBJ2-7, with 9 bases identical to TRBD2. Read data end 3 residues before the CDR3 end; the end is taken from the germline J gene. This CDR3 is built from 14 residues. Unmatched junction bases numbered 3, after V lost 0 bases and J lost 3 bases. Germline loops: CDR1 DFQATT, CDR2 SNEGSKA (reference sequence).

Concerning this clone: The read terminates 3 residues ahead of where the CDR3 ends, so the germline J gene completes it. V is TRBV20-1 and J is TRBJ2-1; D possibly corresponds to TRBD2 (5 bases). The germline V gene has CDR1 DFQATT and CDR2 SNEGSKA (reference sequence). The V end lost 0 bases, the J end lost 7 bases, and 16 bases lay between the germline ends. The CDR3 sequence is 15 residues long. The DNA read from the CDR3 is TGCAGTGCTAGAGATCGAAGTAGCGAATATAATGAG. Its protein product is CSARDRSSEYNE. The CDR3 reads in full as CSARDRSSEYNEQFF.

Worth noting for this clone: Read coverage stops 3 residues before the CDR3 terminus; the germline J gene supplies the remainder. The V and J genes are TRBV19 and TRBJ1-1; 7 bases align to TRBD1. The V segment lost 5 bases and the J segment 3 bases; nucleotides outside the gene matches: 6. Germline CDR1 is LNHDA and CDR2 is SQIVND (reference sequence). This CDR3 contains 14 residues. The part of the CDR3 DNA that was read is TGTGCCAGTAGTTTAAGAGGGGGCGACACTGAA. Its protein product is CASSLRGGDTE. The CDR3, in full, reads CASSLRGGDTEAFF.

Worth noting for this clone: The CDR3 extends 3 residues past the end of the read, so its final part is completed from the germline J gene. The chain employs TRBV30 and TRBJ1-1; no definite D call. Deletions cut 8 bases from V and 2 bases from J, with 12 bases between. The CDR3 is 12 residues long. Germline V gene sequence: CDR1 GTSNPN, CDR2 SVGIG (reference sequence). CDR3: CASSQPNTEAFF. The part of the CDR3 DNA that was read is TGTGCCAGTTCACAACCTAACACTGAA.

For this clone: At one end, the junction sequence differs from germline, possibly due to a read error. The read ends 3 residues shy of where the CDR3 ends; the end is completed using the germline J gene. This chain joins TRBV7-7 and TRBJ1-5, with 9 positions matching TRBD1. Germline CDR1 is SSHAT and CDR2 is FNYEAQ (reference sequence). The CDR3 is 16 residues long. This CDR3 is CASREQGAHSNQPQHF. The CDR3 DNA, read in part, is TGTGCTAGCAGAGAACAGGGGGCTCATAGCAATCAGCCC.

As concerns this clone: The missing CDR3 end, 3 residues past where the read stops, is filled in from the germline J gene. V gene TRBV2 combines with J gene TRBJ2-3, with TRBD1 identical over 8 bases. Germline-derived CDR1 and CDR2 are SNHLY and FYNNEI. The V gene end was trimmed by 2 bases and the J gene end by 4 bases; junction bases not matched to a gene: 5. CDR3 size: 15 residues. The sequenced CDR3 bases are TGTGCCAGCAGTGAAAAAGACAGGGGATCAGATACG. This gives the protein CASSEKDRGSDT. The CDR3 reads in full as CASSEKDRGSDTQYF.

In the case of this clone: Coverage ceases 3 residues before the CDR3 finishes, and the germline J gene fills in the end. The rearrangement joins TRBV20-1 to TRBJ1-2, with 7 positions matching TRBD1. V dropped 4 bases and J dropped 2; count of bases not matched to a gene: 4. The CDR3 runs 13 residues. Germline CDR1 DFQATT, CDR2 SNEGSKA (reference sequence). CDR3 DNA (partial): TGCAGTGCTAACAGGGGTCCCAACTATGGC. The encoded protein is CSANRGPNYG. The CDR3, in full, reads CSANRGPNYGYTF.

To note about this clone: The CDR3 is cut off 3 residues early in the read; its end comes from the germline J gene. J is TRBJ2-2 and V is TRBV30, with D unresolved. Germline-derived CDR1 and CDR2 are GTSNPN and SVGIG (reference sequence). V was shortened by 4 bases and J by 6 bases, with 9 bases between the two germline ends. CDR3 length: 12 amino acids. The CDR3 DNA, read in part, is TGTGCCTGGAAATTGTCTCCCGGGGAG. It specifies CAWKLSPGE. The whole CDR3 protein is CAWKLSPGELFF.